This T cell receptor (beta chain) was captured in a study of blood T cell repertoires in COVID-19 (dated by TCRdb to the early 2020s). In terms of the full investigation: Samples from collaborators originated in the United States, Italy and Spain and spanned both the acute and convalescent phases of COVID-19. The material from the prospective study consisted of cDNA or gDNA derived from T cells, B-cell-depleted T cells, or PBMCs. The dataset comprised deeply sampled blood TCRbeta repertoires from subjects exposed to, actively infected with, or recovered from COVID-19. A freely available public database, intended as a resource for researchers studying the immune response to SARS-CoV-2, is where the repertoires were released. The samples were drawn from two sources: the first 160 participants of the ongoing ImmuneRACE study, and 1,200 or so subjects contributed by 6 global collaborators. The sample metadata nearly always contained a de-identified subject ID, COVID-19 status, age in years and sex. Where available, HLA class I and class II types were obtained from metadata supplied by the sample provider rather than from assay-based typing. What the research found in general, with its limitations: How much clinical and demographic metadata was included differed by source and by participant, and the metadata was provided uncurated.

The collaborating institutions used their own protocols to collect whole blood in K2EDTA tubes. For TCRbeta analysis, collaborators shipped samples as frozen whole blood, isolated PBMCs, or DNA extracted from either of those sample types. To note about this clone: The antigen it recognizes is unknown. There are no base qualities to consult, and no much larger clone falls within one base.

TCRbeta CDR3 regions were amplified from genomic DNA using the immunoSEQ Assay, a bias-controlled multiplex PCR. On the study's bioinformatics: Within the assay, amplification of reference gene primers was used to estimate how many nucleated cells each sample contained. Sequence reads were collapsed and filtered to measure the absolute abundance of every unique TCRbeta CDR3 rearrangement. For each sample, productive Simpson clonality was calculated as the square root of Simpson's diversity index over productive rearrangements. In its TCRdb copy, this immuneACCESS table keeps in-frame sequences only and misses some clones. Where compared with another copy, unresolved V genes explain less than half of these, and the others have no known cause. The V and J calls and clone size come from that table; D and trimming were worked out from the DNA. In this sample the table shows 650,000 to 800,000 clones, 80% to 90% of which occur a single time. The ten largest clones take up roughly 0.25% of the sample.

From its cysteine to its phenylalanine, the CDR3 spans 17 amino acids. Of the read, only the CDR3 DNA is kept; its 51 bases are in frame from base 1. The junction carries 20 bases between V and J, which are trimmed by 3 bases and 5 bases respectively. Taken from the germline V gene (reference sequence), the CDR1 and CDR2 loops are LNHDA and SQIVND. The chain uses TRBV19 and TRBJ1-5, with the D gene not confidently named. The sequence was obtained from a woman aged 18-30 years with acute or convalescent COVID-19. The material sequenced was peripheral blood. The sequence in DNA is TGTGCCAGTAGTATCTTAGGAGAGCTGATCGACTATCAGCCCCAGCATTTT. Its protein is CASSILGELIDYQPQHF. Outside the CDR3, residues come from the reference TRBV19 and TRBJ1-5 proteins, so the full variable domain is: DGGITQSPKYLFRKEGQNVTLSCEQNLNHDAMYWYRQDPGQGLRLIYYSQIVNDFQKGDIAEGYSVSREKKESFPLTVTSAQKNPTAFYLCASSILGELIDYQPQHFGDGTRLSIL.